These 23 T cell receptor beta chains originate from one sample sequenced in a study of a mutant IDH1 vaccine in newly diagnosed glioma. Regarding time point: week 5, during vaccination. What each vaccine dose contained was 300 ug of mutant IDH1 20-mer peptide, accompanied by topical imiquimod. No antigen has been assigned to these receptors. Sequencing used immunoSEQ multiplex PCR; TCRdb keeps in-frame clones, though not all of them. The sample contains over 55,000 clones, approximately 90% of which appear only once. The source material was PBMCs, sampled from a glioma patient whose treatment included an IDH1 peptide vaccine. These receptors were collected from a woman aged 35 to 49 with glioma.

J is TRBJ2-3 and V is TRBV27; D might be TRBD1 (5 bases). In germline, CDR1 is MNHEY, CDR2 SMNVEV (reference sequence). V was clipped by 7 bases and J by 1 base, with 9 bases between them. The CDR3 totals 13 residues. The CDR3 sequence: CASTSTGTDTQYF. The DNA of the CDR3 is TGTGCCAGCACTTCGACAGGCACAGATACGCAGTATTTT.

This clone was observed a single time. This chain joins TRBV19 and TRBJ1-3, with 7 bases fitting TRBD1. CDR1 is LNHDA, CDR2 SQIVND, per germline (reference sequence). The ends lost 6 bases at V and 0 bases at J; junction bases unmatched: 11. The CDR3 has 17 amino acids. CDR3 amino acids: CASSSGTALSSGNTIYF. The CDR3 DNA sequence: TGTGCCAGTAGCAGTGGGACAGCCCTTAGCTCTGGAAACACCATATATTTT.

V usage is TRBV10-3 and J usage is TRBJ1-2; D is undetermined. Trimming stripped 5 bases from V and 0 bases from J, with 13 bases between. CDR3 length: 15 amino acids. Germline V gene data show CDR1 as ENHRY and CDR2 as SYGVKD. Here the CDR3 reads CAISRSVFTNYGYTF. The CDR3 coding sequence is TGTGCCATCAGTCGGTCAGTATTTACTAACTATGGCTACACCTTC.

V is TRBV10-3 and J is TRBJ1-2, with unresolved D. Trimming removed 0 bases at V and 10 bases at J, with 12 bases between. The CDR3 has 13 amino acids. CDR1 ENHRY and CDR2 SYGVKD come from the germline V gene. In DNA form, the CDR3 reads TGTGCCATCAGTGAGTCTACTGCAGCAGCCTACACCTTC. Translating gives CAISESTAAAYTF.

The rearrangement uses TRBV12-5 and TRBJ2-2, with 10 bases matching TRBD2. Germline CDR1 reads LGHNT; CDR2 reads FRNRAP. V was pared by 6 bases and J by 4 bases, with 5 bases of the junction left unmatched. This CDR3 spans 15 amino acids. The CDR3 here is CASGPQRGGTGELFF. DNA for the CDR3: TGTGCTAGTGGCCCTCAGCGGGGGGGCACCGGGGAGCTGTTTTTT. The whole variable domain, remainder taken from reference TRBV12-5 and TRBJ2-2, is DARVTQTPRHKVTEMGQEVTMRCQPILGHNTVFWYRQTMMQGLELLAYFRNRAPLDDSGMPKDRFSAEMPDATLATLKIQPSEPRDSAVYFCASGPQRGGTGELFFGEGSRLTVL.

The chain recombines TRBV29-1 with TRBJ2-3; no clear D gene. Trimming took 4 bases from V and 0 from J, leaving 17 bases between them. CDR1 and CDR2 from the germline V gene are SQVTM and ANQGSEA. CDR3 length: 16 residues. The CDR3 here is CSVAKSQSDSTDTQYF. The DNA of the CDR3 is TGCAGCGTTGCCAAATCCCAATCGGATAGCACAGATACGCAGTATTTT.

The chain links TRBV4-1 to TRBJ2-3, with 7 positions matching TRBD2. The trim removed 2 bases at V and 0 bases at J, leaving 2 bases unmatched. The CDR3 runs to 15 residues. Germline values: CDR1 MGHRA, CDR2 YSYEKL. The CDR3 loop reads CASSQSGMSTDTQYF. CDR3 nucleotides: TGCGCCAGCAGCCAAAGCGGGATGAGCACAGATACGCAGTATTTT.

The chain employs TRBV5-1 and TRBJ1-4; possible D gene TRBD1, 6 bases. Germline V lookup: CDR1 SGHRS, CDR2 YFSETQ. The CDR3 runs to 15 residues. Trimming pared 0 bases from V and 7 bases from J, leaving 13 bases between. The CDR3, as DNA: TGCGCCAGCAGCTTGGATCAGGGGAGGCGTGAAAAACTGTTTTTT. Translating gives CASSLDQGRREKLFF.

This CDR3 reads CASSEDTTTDTQYF. The CDR3 DNA reads as TGTGCCAGCAGTGAAGACACCACCACAGATACGCAGTATTTT. This chain links TRBV2 with TRBJ2-3; no reliable D call. Germline V lookup: CDR1 SNHLY, CDR2 FYNNEI. The germline V and J ends were trimmed by 1 base and 2 bases, with 7 bases remaining between them. The CDR3 contains 14 residues.

The rearrangement links TRBV5-4 to TRBJ2-3; 10 nucleotides align to TRBD1. Germline CDR1 SGHNT, CDR2 YYREEE (reference sequence). Unmatched junction bases numbered 1, after V lost 4 bases and J lost 2 bases. The CDR3 has 14 amino acids. CDR3: CASSGTGVTDTQYF. CDR3 DNA: TGTGCCAGCAGCGGGACAGGGGTCACAGATACGCAGTATTTT. The full variable domain, rest sourced from reference TRBV5-4 and TRBJ2-3, is ETGVTQSPTHLIKTRGQQVTLRCSSQSGHNTVSWYQQALGQGPQFIFQYYREEENGRGNFPPRFSGLQFPNYSSELNVNALELDDSALYLCASSGTGVTDTQYFGPGTRLTVL.

The chain recombines TRBV18 with TRBJ2-1, with TRBD1 matching over 8 bases. CDR1 and CDR2 (germline): KGHSH, LQKENI. This CDR3 is built from 15 residues. Losses at the gene ends were 3 bases for V and 7 bases for J; bases not matched to a gene: 8. The CDR3 sequence is CASSPQTGELNEQFF. In DNA, the CDR3 is TGTGCCAGCTCACCGCAGACAGGGGAGTTAAATGAGCAGTTCTTC.

J is TRBJ2-4 and V is TRBV19; D possibly corresponds to TRBD1 (5 bases). V was pared by 5 bases and J by 0 bases, with 14 bases between. Germline-derived CDR1 and CDR2 are LNHDA and SQIVND (reference sequence). CDR3 length: 16 amino acids. The CDR3 DNA reads TGTGCCAGTAGTTCCCCCGACAGCCTAGCCAAAAACATTCAGTACTTC. Its protein product is CASSSPDSLAKNIQYF.

This clone was seen just once. The chain is built from TRBV6-1 and TRBJ1-1; D gene ambiguous. CDR1 and CDR2 from the germline V gene are MNHNS and SASEGT. The V and J ends lost 3 bases and 1 base respectively, with 9 bases between them. The CDR3 loop spans 14 amino acids. The CDR3: CASSDRGANTEAFF. Here the CDR3 DNA reads TGTGCCAGCAGTGACCGAGGAGCGAACACTGAAGCTTTCTTT.

This chain uses TRBV1 with TRBJ2-5; the table's D call of TRBD1 was not tested on the DNA. TRBV1 is termed a pseudogene. This CDR3 is 13 amino acids long. This CDR3 reads CTSSQDGQDAQYF. In DNA, the CDR3 is TGCACCAGCAGCCAAGATGGACAGGACGCCCAGTACTTC.

V gene TRBV7-2 combines with J gene TRBJ2-3, with D tentatively TRBD1 (6 bases). This CDR3 spans 15 amino acids. Per the germline V gene, CDR1 is SGHTA and CDR2 is FQGNSA. The V gene lost 1 base and the J gene lost 3 bases, with 11 bases spanning the gap. CDR3 nucleotide sequence: TGTGCCAGCAGCTTAGGCAGGACAGATACAGATACGCAGTATTTT. It codes for CASSLGRTDTDTQYF.

The chain couples TRBV2 to TRBJ2-7; 9 bases map to TRBD1. The germline gives CDR1 SNHLY, CDR2 FYNNEI. The CDR3 contains 14 residues. V trimming: 7 bases; J trimming: 6 bases; junction bases outside the gene matches: 10. This CDR3 is CASKKDRGPVEQYF. The CDR3 DNA sequence: TGTGCCAGCAAGAAGGACAGGGGCCCGGTCGAGCAGTACTTC. The full variable domain, with the rest looked up from reference TRBV2 and TRBJ2-7, is EPEVTQTPSHQVTQMGQEVILRCVPISNHLYFYWYRQILGQKVEFLVSFYNNEISEKSEIFDDQFSVERPDGSNFTLKIRSTKLEDSAMYFCASKKDRGPVEQYFGPGTRLTVT.

The V call is TRBV4-1, the J call TRBJ2-7, with 8 bases aligning to TRBD2. Germline CDR1 reads MGHRA; CDR2 reads YSYEKL. J was trimmed by 4 bases and V by 6 bases; bases with no gene match: 11. CDR3 size: 15 residues. CDR3 nucleotide sequence: TGCGCCAGCAGTCAGTTAGCGGGACCTTCGTACGAGCAGTACTTC. It codes for CASSQLAGPSYEQYF.

The count of this clone is one. The chain has TRBV30 and TRBJ1-3; D call uncertain. Germline values: CDR1 GTSNPN, CDR2 SVGIG (reference sequence). V lost 3 bases and J 0 bases, leaving 15 bases between the germline ends. The CDR3 is made up of 16 amino acids. CDR3 residues: CAWSTVSHISGNTIYF. The CDR3 nucleotides read TGTGCCTGGAGCACGGTATCGCACATCTCTGGAAACACCATATATTTT.

The J gene is TRBJ2-7, the V gene TRBV6-5; D possibly corresponds to TRBD2 (6 bases). Trimming took off 6 bases at V and 4 bases at J, with 16 bases between the two ends. Germline CDR1 reads MNHEY; CDR2 reads SVGAGI. The CDR3 totals 14 residues. The CDR3 spells CASRTGTSPYEQYF. CDR3 bases: TGTGCCAGCAGAACCGGGACTTCTCCGTACGAGCAGTACTTC.

J is TRBJ2-7 and V is TRBV2, with D possibly TRBD1 on 6 matching bases. V shed 4 bases and J shed 6 bases, with 13 bases lying between them. CDR1 and CDR2 from the germline V gene are SNHLY and FYNNEI. The CDR3 consists of 13 residues. The CDR3 reads CASSGVRGREQYF. The DNA of the CDR3 is TGTGCCAGCAGTGGGGTCAGGGGTCGCGAGCAGTACTTC.

This clone showed up just once. The chain links TRBV4-1 to TRBJ1-5, with 8 bases matching TRBD1. This CDR3 is 16 amino acids long. The V gene end was trimmed by 1 base and the J gene end by 6 bases; junction bases not matched to a gene: 8. Germline lookup yields CDR1 MGHRA and CDR2 YSYEKL. CDR3 region: CASSQVAGTGGQPQHF. CDR3 nucleotides: TGCGCCAGCAGCCAAGTAGCCGGGACAGGAGGTCAGCCCCAGCATTTT.

The CDR3 region is CASSFVQTSAYEQYF. The CDR3 DNA is TGTGCCAGCAGCTTCGTGCAGACTTCCGCCTACGAGCAGTACTTC. The chain is built from TRBV7-8 and TRBJ2-7; D is unclear. This CDR3 has 15 amino acids. The V and J ends lost 3 bases and 2 bases respectively, with 14 bases between them. Germline CDR1 is SGHVS and CDR2 is FQNEAQ.

The rearrangement joins TRBV7-2 to TRBJ1-2; D is unclear. Between the trimmed V and J ends, which lost 5 bases and 4 bases, there was a span of 5 bases. Germline V gene data show CDR1 as SGHTA and CDR2 as FQGNSA. The CDR3 has 11 residues. DNA of the CDR3: TGTGCCAGCAGCACACGCTATGGCTACACCTTC. The encoded protein is CASSTRYGYTF.